This T cell receptor beta chain was sequenced in a study of cytomegalovirus exposure and HLA in healthy donors. Across the study: According to later analysis, the same platform produced the 120 validation and under 700 first-cohort repertoires. Overall study findings and caveats: Researchers counted roughly 150 TCR beta chains as cytomegalovirus-associated. Specificity for CMV antigens was confirmed in vitro for a few of the CMV-associated chains. Reports indicated that the classifier achieved high specificity and sensitivity in diagnosing cytomegalovirus status.

This clone has a single count. Its antigen is still unknown. Sequencing used immunoSEQ multiplex PCR; TCRdb keeps in-frame clones, though not all of them. The sample has some 250,000 clones, roughly 86% seen once; the top ten hold 1% to 1.5%. This clonotype was sampled from a woman aged 30 to 39 in good health and CMV-seropositive. Sequencing input: PBMCs.

The CDR3 DNA sequence: TGTGCCAGCAGTTCCCCGGGACTATCCTACAATGAGCAGTTCTTC. Translated, it gives CASSSPGLSYNEQFF. This sequence joins TRBV27 and TRBJ2-1; 7 bases fit TRBD2. CDR1 MNHEY and CDR2 SMNVEV come from the germline V gene (reference sequence). Trimming at V came to 4 bases and at J to 1 base, leaving 4 bases not matched to a gene. There are 15 residues in the CDR3.